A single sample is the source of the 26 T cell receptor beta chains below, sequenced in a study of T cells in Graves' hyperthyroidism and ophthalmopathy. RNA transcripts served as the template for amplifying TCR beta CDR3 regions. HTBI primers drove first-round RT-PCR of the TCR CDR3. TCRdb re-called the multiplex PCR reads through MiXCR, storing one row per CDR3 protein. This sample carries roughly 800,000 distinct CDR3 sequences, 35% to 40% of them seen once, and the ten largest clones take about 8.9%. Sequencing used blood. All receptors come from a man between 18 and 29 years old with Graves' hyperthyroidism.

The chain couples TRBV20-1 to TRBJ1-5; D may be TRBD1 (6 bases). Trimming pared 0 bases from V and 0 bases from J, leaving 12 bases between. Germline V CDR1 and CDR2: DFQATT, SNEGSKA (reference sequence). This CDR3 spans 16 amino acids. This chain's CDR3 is CSARDGAGDSNQPQHF. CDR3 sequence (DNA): TGCAGTGCTAGAGATGGGGCAGGGGATAGCAATCAGCCCCAGCATTTT.

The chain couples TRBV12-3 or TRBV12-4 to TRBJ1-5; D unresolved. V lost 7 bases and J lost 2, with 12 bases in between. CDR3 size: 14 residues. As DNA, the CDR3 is TGTGCCAGCACCCTAGGGTCGGGCAATCAGCCCCAGCATTTT. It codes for CASTLGSGNQPQHF.

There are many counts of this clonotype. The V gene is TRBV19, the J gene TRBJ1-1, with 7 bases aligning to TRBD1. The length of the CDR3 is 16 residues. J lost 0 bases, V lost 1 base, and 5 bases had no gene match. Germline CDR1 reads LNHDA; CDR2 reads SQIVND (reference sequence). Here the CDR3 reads CASSIGGQLMNTEAFF. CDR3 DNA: TGTGCCAGTAGTATAGGGGGACAGCTCATGAACACTGAAGCTTTCTTT.

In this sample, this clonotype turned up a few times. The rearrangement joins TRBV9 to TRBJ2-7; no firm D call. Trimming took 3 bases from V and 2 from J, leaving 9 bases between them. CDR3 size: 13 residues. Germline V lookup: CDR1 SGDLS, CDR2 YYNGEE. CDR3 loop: CASSADETYEQYF. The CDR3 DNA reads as TGTGCCAGCAGCGCGGACGAGACCTACGAGCAGTACTTC. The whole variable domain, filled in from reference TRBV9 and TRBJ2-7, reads DSGVTQTPKHLITATGQRVTLRCSPRSGDLSVYWYQQSLDQGLQFLIQYYNGEERAKGNILERFSAQQFPDLHSELNLSSLELGDSALYFCASSADETYEQYFGPGTRLTVT.

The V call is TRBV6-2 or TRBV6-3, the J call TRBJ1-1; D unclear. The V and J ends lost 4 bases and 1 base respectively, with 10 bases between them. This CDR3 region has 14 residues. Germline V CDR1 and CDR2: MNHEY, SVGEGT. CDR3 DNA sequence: TGTGCCAGCAGTTCCCCACTGAAGAACACTGAAGCTTTCTTT. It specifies CASSSPLKNTEAFF.

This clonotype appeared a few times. The CDR3 is CASSGDGPLDEQYF. As DNA, the CDR3 is TGTGCCAGCAGCGGGGACGGACCTTTGGACGAGCAGTACTTC. This sequence joins TRBV9 and TRBJ2-7; D assignment may be TRBD1 or TRBD2 (5 bases each). This CDR3 has 14 residues. Germline CDR1 is SGDLS and CDR2 is YYNGEE. V lost 3 bases to trimming and J lost 5 bases, with 15 bases between them.

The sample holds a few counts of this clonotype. CDR3 in amino acids: CSVETLGPETQYF. In DNA form, the CDR3 reads TGCAGCGTTGAGACTCTGGGTCCCGAGACCCAGTACTTC. V usage is TRBV29-1 and J usage is TRBJ2-5, with unresolved D. V was cut by 3 bases and J by 5 bases, with 13 bases left in between. There are 13 residues in the CDR3. Germline values: CDR1 SQVTM, CDR2 ANQGSEA.

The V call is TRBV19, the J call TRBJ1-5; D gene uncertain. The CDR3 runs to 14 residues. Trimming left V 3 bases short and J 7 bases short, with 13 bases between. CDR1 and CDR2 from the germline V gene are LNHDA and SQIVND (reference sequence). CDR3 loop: CASSIRGIEQPQHF. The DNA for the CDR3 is TGTGCCAGTAGTATTAGAGGGATCGAGCAGCCCCAGCATTTT.

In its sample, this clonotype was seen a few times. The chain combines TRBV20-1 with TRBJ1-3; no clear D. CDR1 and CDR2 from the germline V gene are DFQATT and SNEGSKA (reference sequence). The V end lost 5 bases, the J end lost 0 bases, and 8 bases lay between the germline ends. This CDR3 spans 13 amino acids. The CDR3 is CSAYVISGNTIYF. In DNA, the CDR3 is TGCAGTGCTTATGTCATCTCTGGAAACACCATATATTTT.

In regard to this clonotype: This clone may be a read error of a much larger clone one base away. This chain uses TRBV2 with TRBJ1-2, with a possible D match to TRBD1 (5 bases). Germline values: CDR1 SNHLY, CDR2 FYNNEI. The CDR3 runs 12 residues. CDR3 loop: CASSEGVAGCTF. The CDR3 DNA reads TGTGCCAGCAGTGAGGGGGTTGCGGGCTGCACCTTC.

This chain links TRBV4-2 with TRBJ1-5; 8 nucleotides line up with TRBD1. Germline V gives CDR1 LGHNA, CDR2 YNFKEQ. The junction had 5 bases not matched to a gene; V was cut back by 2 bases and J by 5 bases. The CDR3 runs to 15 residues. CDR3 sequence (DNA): TGTGCCAGCAGCCAACGAGACAGGGGAGATCAGCCCCAGCATTTT. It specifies CASSQRDRGDQPQHF.

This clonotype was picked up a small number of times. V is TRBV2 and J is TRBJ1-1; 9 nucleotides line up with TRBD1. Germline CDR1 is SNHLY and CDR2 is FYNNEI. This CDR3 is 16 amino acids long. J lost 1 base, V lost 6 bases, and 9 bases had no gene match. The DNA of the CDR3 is TGTGCCAGCAGCCGTCGACAGGGACAGGGGAACACTGAAGCTTTCTTT. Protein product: CASSRRQGQGNTEAFF.

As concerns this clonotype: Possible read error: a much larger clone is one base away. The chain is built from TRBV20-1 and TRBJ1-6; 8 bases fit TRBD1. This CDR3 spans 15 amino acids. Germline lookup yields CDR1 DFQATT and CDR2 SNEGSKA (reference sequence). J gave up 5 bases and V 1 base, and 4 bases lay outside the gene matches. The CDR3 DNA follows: TGCAGTGCTAGAGCCGCAGGGGGCGATAATTCACCCCTCCACTTT. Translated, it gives CSARAAGGDNSPLHF.

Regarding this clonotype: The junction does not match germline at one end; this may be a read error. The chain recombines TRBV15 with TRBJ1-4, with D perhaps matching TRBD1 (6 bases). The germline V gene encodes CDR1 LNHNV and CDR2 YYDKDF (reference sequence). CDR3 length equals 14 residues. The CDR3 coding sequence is TGTGCCACCAGCAGAGATCGGGGGCAGGAGAGACTGTTCTTT. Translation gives CATSRDRGQERLFF.

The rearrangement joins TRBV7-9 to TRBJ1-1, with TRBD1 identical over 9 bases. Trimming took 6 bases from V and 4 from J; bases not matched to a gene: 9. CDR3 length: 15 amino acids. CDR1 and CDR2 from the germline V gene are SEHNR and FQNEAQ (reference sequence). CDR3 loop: CASRAGQGMGTEAFF. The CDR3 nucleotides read TGTGCCAGCAGAGCAGGACAGGGGATGGGCACTGAAGCTTTCTTT. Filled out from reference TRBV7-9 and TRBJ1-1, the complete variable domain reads DTGVSQNPRHKITKRGQNVTFRCDPISEHNRLYWYRQTLGQGPEFLTYFQNEAQLEKSRLLSDRFSAERPKGSFSTLEIQRTEQGDSAMYLCASRAGQGMGTEAFFGQGTRLTVV.

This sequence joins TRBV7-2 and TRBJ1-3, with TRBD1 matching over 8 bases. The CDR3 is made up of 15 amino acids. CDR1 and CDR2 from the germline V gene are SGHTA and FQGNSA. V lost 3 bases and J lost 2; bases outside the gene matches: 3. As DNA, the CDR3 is TGTGCCAGCAGCTTCTACAGGGGGGCTGGAAACACCATATATTTT. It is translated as CASSFYRGAGNTIYF.

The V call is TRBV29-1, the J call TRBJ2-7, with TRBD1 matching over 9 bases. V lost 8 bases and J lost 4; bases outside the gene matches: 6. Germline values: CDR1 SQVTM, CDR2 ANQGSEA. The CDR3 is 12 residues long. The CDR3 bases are TGCAGCTTAGGGACAGGGAGTTACGAGCAGTACTTC. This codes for CSLGTGSYEQYF.

The CDR3 coding sequence is TGTGCCAGCAGTCCCGAAGTTGGCGGGGAAAAACTGTTTTTT. It is translated as CASSPEVGGEKLFF. The chain carries TRBV12-3 or TRBV12-4 and TRBJ1-4; D is unresolved. The ends were cut back, 5 bases at V and 8 bases at J, with 15 bases in the middle. CDR3 length equals 14 residues.

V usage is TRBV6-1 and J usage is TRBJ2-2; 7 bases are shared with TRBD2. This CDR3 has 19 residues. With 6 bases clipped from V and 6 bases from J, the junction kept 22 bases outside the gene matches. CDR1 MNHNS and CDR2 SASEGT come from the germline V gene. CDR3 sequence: CASRASYSGTTEWAGELFF. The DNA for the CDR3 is TGTGCCAGCAGGGCATCCTACTCCGGGACTACCGAGTGGGCCGGGGAGCTGTTTTTT.

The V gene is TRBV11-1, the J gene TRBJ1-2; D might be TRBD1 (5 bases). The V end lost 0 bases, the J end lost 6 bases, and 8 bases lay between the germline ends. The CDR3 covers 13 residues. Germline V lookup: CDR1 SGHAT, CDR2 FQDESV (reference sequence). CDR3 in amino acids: CASSLALGDGYTF. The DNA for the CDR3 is TGTGCCAGCAGCTTAGCGCTGGGGGATGGCTACACCTTC.

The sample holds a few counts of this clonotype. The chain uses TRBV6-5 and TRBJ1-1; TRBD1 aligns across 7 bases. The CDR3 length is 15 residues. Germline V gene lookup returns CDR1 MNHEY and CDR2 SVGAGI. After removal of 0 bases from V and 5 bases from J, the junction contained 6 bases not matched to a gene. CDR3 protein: CASSYSGTAMTEAFF. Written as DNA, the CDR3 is TGTGCCAGCAGTTACTCGGGGACAGCGATGACTGAAGCTTTCTTT.

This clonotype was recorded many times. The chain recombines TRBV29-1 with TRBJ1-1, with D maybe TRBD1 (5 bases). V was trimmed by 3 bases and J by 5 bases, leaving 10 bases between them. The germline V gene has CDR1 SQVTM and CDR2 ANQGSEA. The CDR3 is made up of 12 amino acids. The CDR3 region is CSVDREGTEAFF. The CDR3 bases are TGCAGCGTTGACAGGGAGGGGACTGAAGCTTTCTTT.

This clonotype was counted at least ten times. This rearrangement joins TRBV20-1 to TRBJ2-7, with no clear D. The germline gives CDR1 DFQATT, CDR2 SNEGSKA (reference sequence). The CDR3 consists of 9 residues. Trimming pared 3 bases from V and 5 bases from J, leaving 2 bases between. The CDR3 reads CSASDEQYF. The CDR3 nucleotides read TGCAGTGCTAGTGACGAGCAGTACTTC.

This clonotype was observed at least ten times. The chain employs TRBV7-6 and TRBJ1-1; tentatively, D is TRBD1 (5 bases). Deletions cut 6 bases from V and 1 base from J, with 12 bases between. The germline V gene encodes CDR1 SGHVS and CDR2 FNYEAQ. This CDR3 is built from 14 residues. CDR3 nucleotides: TGTGCCAGCAGGCTTGCAGGGTCGAACACTGAAGCTTTCTTT. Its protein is CASRLAGSNTEAFF.

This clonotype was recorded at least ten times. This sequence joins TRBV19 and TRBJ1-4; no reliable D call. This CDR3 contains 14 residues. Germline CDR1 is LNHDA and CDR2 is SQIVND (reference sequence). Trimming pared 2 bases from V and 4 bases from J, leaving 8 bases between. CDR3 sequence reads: CASSIMGINEKLFF. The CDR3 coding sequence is TGTGCCAGTAGTATAATGGGGATTAATGAAAAACTGTTTTTT.

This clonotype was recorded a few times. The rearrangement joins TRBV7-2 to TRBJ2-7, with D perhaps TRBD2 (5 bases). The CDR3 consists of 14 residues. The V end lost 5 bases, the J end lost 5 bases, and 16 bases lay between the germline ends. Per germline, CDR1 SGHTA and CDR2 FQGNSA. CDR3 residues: CASSDFTSSNEQYF. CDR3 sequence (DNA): TGTGCCAGCAGCGATTTTACTAGTTCCAACGAGCAGTACTTC.